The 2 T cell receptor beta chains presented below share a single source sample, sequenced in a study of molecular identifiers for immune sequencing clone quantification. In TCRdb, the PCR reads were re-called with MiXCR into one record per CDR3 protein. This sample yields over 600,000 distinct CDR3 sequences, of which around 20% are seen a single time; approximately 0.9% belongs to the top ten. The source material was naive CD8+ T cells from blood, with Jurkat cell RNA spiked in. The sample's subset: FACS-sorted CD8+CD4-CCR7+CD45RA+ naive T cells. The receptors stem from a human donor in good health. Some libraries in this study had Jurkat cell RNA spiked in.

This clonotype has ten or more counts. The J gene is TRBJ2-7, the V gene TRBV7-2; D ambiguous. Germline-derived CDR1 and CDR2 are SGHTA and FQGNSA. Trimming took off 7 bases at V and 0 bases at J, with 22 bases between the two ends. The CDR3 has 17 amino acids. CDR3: CASNHVSPRHSSYEQYF. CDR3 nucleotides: TGTGCCAGCAACCACGTATCTCCCCGACACAGCTCCTACGAGCAGTACTTC.

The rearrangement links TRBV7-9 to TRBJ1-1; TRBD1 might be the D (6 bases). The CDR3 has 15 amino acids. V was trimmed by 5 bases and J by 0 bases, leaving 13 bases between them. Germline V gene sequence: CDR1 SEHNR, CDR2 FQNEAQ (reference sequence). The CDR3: CASSVVTGMNTEAFF. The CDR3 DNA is TGTGCCAGCAGCGTAGTTACAGGGATGAACACTGAAGCTTTCTTT.